This T cell receptor beta chain was sequenced in a study of blood T cell repertoires in COVID-19. Whole-study context: Acute and convalescent COVID-19 specimens originated in the United States, Italy and Spain.

This CDR3 spans 12 amino acids. Trimming left V 1 base short and J 5 bases short, with 6 bases between. Cohort assignment relied on participant-reported clinical history. Original processing methods: Scientists estimated how many nucleated cells there were by amplifying reference gene primers. The protocol was immunoSEQ multiplex PCR, while the TCRdb copy is restricted to in-frame clones and leaves out a portion. The V and J calls and clone size are taken from that table; D and trimming were inferred from the DNA. Among around 180,000 clones listed, roughly 89% were seen once. The source of this sequence is a woman in her forties with acute COVID-19. Sequencing input: PBMCs or T cells enriched from blood (not recorded which). The gene calls are TRBV12-3 or TRBV12-4 and TRBJ2-7; D is undetermined. CDR3 sequence reads: CASSLGLDEQYF. CDR3 DNA sequence: TGTGCCAGCAGTTTAGGACTCGACGAGCAGTACTTC.